Listed here are 27 T cell receptor beta chains from one sample, sequenced in a study of identical twins. TCRdb reanalysed the 5' RACE reads using MiXCR and keeps one entry per CDR3 protein. The repertoire consists of under 800,000 distinct CDR3 sequences, with over 20% occurring once and the leading ten covering 4% to 5.5%. This same sample was also taken into another study, of T cells expressing NK-cell markers.

Sequences were obtained from PBMCs. Receptors originate from a woman between 18 and 29 years old in good health.

In regard to this clonotype: One junction end does not reproduce the germline sequence, and a read error may be involved. This chain joins TRBV7-2 and TRBJ2-3, with TRBD2 matching 11 bases. The germline gives CDR1 SGHTA, CDR2 FQGNSA. The CDR3 consists of 15 residues. CDR3 DNA: TGTGCCAGCCGCTTTAGCGGGAGGGTAGCAGATACGCAGTATTTT. It yields the protein CASRFSGRVADTQYF.

The chain is built from TRBV5-5 and TRBJ1-2; a weak D match, TRBD1 (5 bases). The CDR3 is 11 amino acids. Between the trimmed V and J ends, which lost 5 bases and 8 bases, there was a span of 10 bases. CDR1 is SGHKS and CDR2 is YYEKEE in the germline V gene (reference sequence). The CDR3 DNA reads as TGTGCCAGCAGACGCGGGACCGGCTACACCTTC. This codes for CASRRGTGYTF.

This clonotype has at least ten counts. The chain carries TRBV5-1 and TRBJ2-2, with TRBD1 as a possible D gene (6 bases). The CDR3 sequence is 15 residues long. Deletions cut 7 bases from V and 4 bases from J, with 17 bases between. Germline V gene lookup returns CDR1 SGHRS and CDR2 YFSETQ. CDR3 in amino acids: CASFPQPGATGELFF. DNA for the CDR3: TGCGCCAGCTTTCCTCAACCAGGGGCCACCGGGGAGCTGTTTTTT.

This clonotype was counted only a few times. The chain employs TRBV12-3 or TRBV12-4 and TRBJ2-3, with 8 positions matching TRBD2. The CDR3 has 15 amino acids. The V and J ends lost 5 bases and 2 bases, in that order; junction bases with no gene match: 6. The CDR3 DNA is TGTGCCAGCAGTCCGGCTAGCGGGTACACAGATACGCAGTATTTT. Its protein product is CASSPASGYTDTQYF.

The chain has TRBV20-1 and TRBJ2-5, with 8 bases aligning to TRBD1. Germline loops: CDR1 DFQATT, CDR2 SNEGSKA (reference sequence). V lost 5 bases, J lost 1 base, and 9 bases stayed unmatched. The CDR3 covers 15 residues. CDR3 sequence (DNA): TGCAGTGCTCCTCCCCAGGGGGCCCGCCAAGAGACCCAGTACTTC. This translates into CSAPPQGARQETQYF.

V usage is TRBV12-3 or TRBV12-4 and J usage is TRBJ2-3; D is tentatively TRBD1 or TRBD2 (5 bases each). Trimming pared 8 bases from V and 2 bases from J, leaving 20 bases between. CDR3 size: 16 residues. In DNA, the CDR3 is TGTGCCAGCCAACTCTCACGGGGCGCCCACACAGATACGCAGTATTTT. This encodes CASQLSRGAHTDTQYF.

The V call is TRBV12-3 or TRBV12-4, the J call TRBJ2-1; D might be TRBD2 (7 bases). V gave up 7 bases and J gave up 10 bases, with 14 bases separating them. There are 12 residues in the CDR3. CDR3 sequence (DNA): TGTGCCAGCACCTGGGGAGGGGGGGAGCAGTTCTTC. It translates to CASTWGGGEQFF.

This clonotype was detected many times. V is TRBV6-4 and J is TRBJ2-1, with D perhaps TRBD1 or TRBD2 (5 bases each). Germline-derived CDR1 and CDR2 are MRHNA and SNTAGT. The CDR3 runs to 15 residues. The V end lost 2 bases, the J end lost 8 bases, and 16 bases lay between the germline ends. CDR3 sequence: CASSDVGTPPDEQFF. In DNA, the CDR3 is TGTGCCAGCAGTGACGTTGGGACCCCTCCGGATGAGCAGTTCTTC.

The chain combines TRBV6-5 with TRBJ1-1, with D hard to call. The CDR3 sequence is 14 residues long. The V and J ends lost 0 bases and 5 bases respectively, with 10 bases between them. Germline CDR1 reads MNHEY; CDR2 reads SVGAGI. The CDR3: CASSYSYRPTEAFF. The CDR3 DNA follows: TGTGCCAGCAGTTACTCGTATCGGCCAACTGAAGCTTTCTTT.

There are a few counts of this clonotype. The rearrangement uses TRBV19 and TRBJ2-7; D remains unclear. The germline CDR1 and CDR2 sequences are LNHDA and SQIVND (reference sequence). This CDR3 region has 13 residues. The V and J ends lost 3 bases and 2 bases respectively, with 8 bases between them. CDR3 nucleotide sequence: TGTGCCAGTAGTATGGCCAAGACCTACGAGCAGTACTTC. It encodes CASSMAKTYEQYF.

This clonotype was found a few times. CDR3 protein: CASSLESLKTQYF. DNA of the CDR3: TGCGCCAGCAGCTTGGAATCCCTCAAGACCCAGTACTTC. The chain employs TRBV5-1 and TRBJ2-5; D call uncertain. Trimming took 0 bases from V and 6 from J, leaving 9 bases between them. The CDR3 contains 13 residues. Germline-derived CDR1 and CDR2 are SGHRS and YFSETQ.

The J gene is TRBJ1-5, the V gene TRBV12-3 or TRBV12-4; TRBD1 agrees at 7 bases. This CDR3 region has 15 residues. The J segment lost 3 bases and the V segment lost 6 bases, leaving 8 bases of the junction unmatched. In DNA form, the CDR3 reads TGTGCCAGCAGCCGTACCGGGACAGCCAATCAGCCCCAGCATTTT. Residues: CASSRTGTANQPQHF.

There are a few counts of this clonotype. The chain joins TRBV12-3 or TRBV12-4 to TRBJ1-5; D remains ambiguous. Between the trimmed V and J ends, which lost 3 bases and 7 bases, there was a span of 7 bases. This CDR3 spans 12 amino acids. The CDR3 sequence: CASSFSLQPQHF. CDR3 DNA sequence: TGTGCCAGCAGTTTTTCGCTCCAGCCCCAGCATTTT.

This sequence joins TRBV4-1 and TRBJ2-4; 16 bases agree with TRBD2. The length of the CDR3 is 18 residues. Per the germline V gene, CDR1 is MGHRA and CDR2 is YSYEKL. Losses at the gene ends were 3 bases for V and 1 base for J; bases not matched to a gene: 3. The CDR3 sequence: CASSQGLAGGQAKNIQYF. The CDR3 DNA reads TGCGCCAGCAGCCAGGGACTAGCGGGGGGGCAGGCCAAAAACATTCAGTACTTC.

A few counts support this clonotype. The chain has TRBV7-2 and TRBJ2-1, with D uncertain. The germline gives CDR1 SGHTA, CDR2 FQGNSA. The CDR3 totals 11 residues. V lost 8 bases, J lost 13 bases, and 15 bases lay in between. CDR3: CASSQALIQFF. For the CDR3, the DNA is TGTGCCAGCTCCCAGGCCTTAATTCAGTTCTTC.

A few counts support this clonotype. The CDR3 DNA reads TGTGCCAGCTCTATGGGACAGGGGACCAATGAGCAGTTCTTC. Protein: CASSMGQGTNEQFF. V gene TRBV2 combines with J gene TRBJ2-1, with 10 bases lining up with TRBD1. The CDR3 is 14 residues long. With 8 bases clipped from V and 6 bases from J, the junction kept 7 bases outside the gene matches. CDR1 and CDR2 from the germline V gene are SNHLY and FYNNEI.

This chain uses TRBV7-9 with TRBJ2-1; D is uncertain. From germline, CDR1 is SEHNR and CDR2 FQNEAQ (reference sequence). The CDR3 is made up of 13 amino acids. Deletions cut 6 bases from V and 5 bases from J, with 11 bases between. The CDR3 DNA reads as TGTGCCAGCAGACTAAAGACTGACAATGAGCAGTTCTTC. It yields the protein CASRLKTDNEQFF.

Regarding this clonotype: This may stem from a read error, because a much larger clone lies one nucleotide away. The chain is built from TRBV6-1 and TRBJ2-1; tentative D call: TRBD2 (6 bases). This CDR3 region has 14 residues. Germline values: CDR1 MNHNS, CDR2 SASEGT. The CDR3, as DNA: TGTGCCAGCAGTCCCCGGGACTCCTACAATGAGCATTTCTTC. It codes for CASSPRDSYNEHFF.

The chain combines TRBV5-1 with TRBJ2-6; no clear D. This CDR3 has 14 amino acids. V was trimmed by 7 bases and J by 2 bases, leaving 10 bases between them. CDR1 is SGHRS and CDR2 is YFSETQ in the germline V gene. The CDR3 DNA follows: TGCGCCAGCCGTCAGACTCCTGGGGCCAACGTCCTGACTTTC. Encoded protein: CASRQTPGANVLTF.

The chain is built from TRBV24-1 and TRBJ2-5; D not resolved. The CDR3 has 13 residues. Trimming pared 3 bases from V and 3 bases from J, leaving 7 bases between. Per germline, CDR1 KGHDR and CDR2 SFDVKD. CDR3 residues: CATSDRGKETQYF. CDR3 bases: TGTGCCACCAGTGATCGTGGGAAAGAGACCCAGTACTTC.

This clonotype was counted only a few times. The chain employs TRBV20-1 and TRBJ2-1; 8 bases align to TRBD2. The V segment lost 8 bases and the J segment 7 bases; nucleotides outside the gene matches: 13. Germline V lookup: CDR1 DFQATT, CDR2 SNEGSKA (reference sequence). The CDR3 runs to 14 residues. CDR3 region: CSLLGLGRGNEQFF. The CDR3 nucleotides are TGCAGTTTACTGGGACTAGGAAGGGGGAATGAGCAGTTCTTC.

Here the CDR3 DNA reads TGTGCCAGCAGCCGCCGCGGGGGTCTGGGCTACACCTTC. Translating it yields CASSRRGGLGYTF. The chain links TRBV3-1 to TRBJ1-2, with D possibly being TRBD1 (5 bases). Germline CDR1 reads LGHDT; CDR2 reads YNNKEL (reference sequence). V shed 4 bases and J shed 8 bases, with 14 bases lying between them. The CDR3 runs 13 residues.

The V gene is TRBV6-1, the J gene TRBJ1-1, with no clear D. This CDR3 contains 13 residues. The germline gives CDR1 MNHNS, CDR2 SASEGT. V dropped 6 bases and J dropped 0 bases, with 8 bases sitting between them. The CDR3 spells CASRTRMNTEAFF. CDR3 bases: TGTGCCAGCAGAACCCGGATGAACACTGAAGCTTTCTTT.

The V call is TRBV5-5, the J call TRBJ2-7, with TRBD1 as a possible D gene (7 bases). The CDR3 is 15 amino acids. Germline V gene sequence: CDR1 SGHKS, CDR2 YYEKEE (reference sequence). The V end was cut by 0 bases, the J end by 3 bases, with 13 bases between. CDR3 bases: TGTGCCAGCAGCTTGGCCGCTCAGGGGGGCTACGAGCAGTACTTC. Amino acids: CASSLAAQGGYEQYF.

The chain combines TRBV9 with TRBJ2-2; TRBD1 matches 11 bases. The CDR3 covers 17 residues. Losses at the gene ends were 0 bases for V and 1 base for J; bases not matched to a gene: 2. Germline CDR1 is SGDLS and CDR2 is YYNGEE. The CDR3 is CASSVGDRGKNTGELFF. CDR3 in DNA: TGTGCCAGCAGCGTAGGGGACAGGGGGAAGAACACCGGGGAGCTGTTTTTT.

V and J are TRBV10-3 and TRBJ2-5; D possibly corresponds to TRBD1 (6 bases). In germline, CDR1 is ENHRY, CDR2 SYGVKD. V lost 2 bases and J lost 2, with 12 bases in between. This CDR3 contains 15 residues. CDR3 DNA: TGTGCCATCAGTGAGGCAGGACAGATTCAAGAGACCCAGTACTTC. Its translation is CAISEAGQIQETQYF.

For the CDR3, the DNA is TGCGCCAGCAGCTTGGGGACAGGGGGCAGCGGCTACACCTTC. Protein: CASSLGTGGSGYTF. The chain links TRBV5-1 to TRBJ1-2, with 11 bases lining up with TRBD1. The CDR3 length is 14 residues. The V segment lost 0 bases and the J segment 8 bases; nucleotides outside the gene matches: 3. The V gene's germline CDR1 is SGHRS and CDR2 YFSETQ.